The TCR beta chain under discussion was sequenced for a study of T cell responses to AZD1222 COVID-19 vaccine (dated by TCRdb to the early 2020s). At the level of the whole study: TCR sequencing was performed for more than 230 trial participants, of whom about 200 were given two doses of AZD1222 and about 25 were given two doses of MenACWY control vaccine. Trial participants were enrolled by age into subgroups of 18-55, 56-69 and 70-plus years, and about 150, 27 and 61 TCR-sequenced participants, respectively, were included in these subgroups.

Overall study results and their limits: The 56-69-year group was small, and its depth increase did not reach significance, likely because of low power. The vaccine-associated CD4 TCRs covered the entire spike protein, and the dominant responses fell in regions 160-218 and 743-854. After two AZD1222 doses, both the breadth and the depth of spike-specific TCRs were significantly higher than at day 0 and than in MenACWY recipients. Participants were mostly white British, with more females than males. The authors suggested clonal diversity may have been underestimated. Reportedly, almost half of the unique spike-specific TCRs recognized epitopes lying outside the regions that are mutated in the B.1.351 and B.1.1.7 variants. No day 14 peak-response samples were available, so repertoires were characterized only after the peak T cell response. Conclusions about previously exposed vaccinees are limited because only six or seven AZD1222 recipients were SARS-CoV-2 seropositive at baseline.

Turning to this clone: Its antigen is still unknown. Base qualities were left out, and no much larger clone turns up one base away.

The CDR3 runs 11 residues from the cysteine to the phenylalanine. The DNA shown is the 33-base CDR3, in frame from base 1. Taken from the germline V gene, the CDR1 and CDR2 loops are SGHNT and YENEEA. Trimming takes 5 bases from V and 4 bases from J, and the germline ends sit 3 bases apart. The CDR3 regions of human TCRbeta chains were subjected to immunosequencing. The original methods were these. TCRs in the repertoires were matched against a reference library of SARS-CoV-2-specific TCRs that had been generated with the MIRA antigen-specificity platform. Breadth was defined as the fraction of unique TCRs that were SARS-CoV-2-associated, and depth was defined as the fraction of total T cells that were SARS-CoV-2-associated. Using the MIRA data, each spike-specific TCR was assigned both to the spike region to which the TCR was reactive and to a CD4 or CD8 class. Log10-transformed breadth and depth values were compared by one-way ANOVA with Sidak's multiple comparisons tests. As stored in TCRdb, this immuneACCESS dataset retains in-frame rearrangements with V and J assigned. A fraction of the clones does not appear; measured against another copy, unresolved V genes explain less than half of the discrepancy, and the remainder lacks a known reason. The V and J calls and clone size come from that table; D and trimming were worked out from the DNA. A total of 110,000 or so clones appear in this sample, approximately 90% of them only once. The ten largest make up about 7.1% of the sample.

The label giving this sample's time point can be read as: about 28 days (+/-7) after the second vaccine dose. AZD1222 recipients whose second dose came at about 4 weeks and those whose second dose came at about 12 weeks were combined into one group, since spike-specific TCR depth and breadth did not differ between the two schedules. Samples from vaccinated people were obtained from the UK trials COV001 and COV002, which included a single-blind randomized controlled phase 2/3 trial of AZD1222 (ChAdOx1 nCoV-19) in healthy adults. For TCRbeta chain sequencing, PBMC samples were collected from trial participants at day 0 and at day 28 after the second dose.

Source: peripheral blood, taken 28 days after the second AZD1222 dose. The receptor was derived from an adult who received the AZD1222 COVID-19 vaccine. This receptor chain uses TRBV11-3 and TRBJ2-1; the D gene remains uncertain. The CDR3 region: CASSPYNEQFF. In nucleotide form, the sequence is TGTGCCAGCAGCCCTTACAATGAGCAGTTCTTC. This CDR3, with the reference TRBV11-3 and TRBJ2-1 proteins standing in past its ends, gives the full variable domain EAGVVQSPRYKIIEKKQPVAFWCNPISGHNTLYWYLQNLGQGPELLIRYENEEAVDDSQLPKDRFSAERLKGVDSTLKIQPAELGDSAVYLCASSPYNEQFFGPGTRLTVL.